What follows are 27 T cell receptor beta chains derived from one specimen sequenced in a study of CD8 T cells in Susac syndrome. Reverse transcription used about 0.5 to 1 ug RNA and random hexamers. TCRdb reanalysed the immunoSEQ multiplex PCR reads using MiXCR and keeps one entry per CDR3 protein. This sample has some 240,000 distinct CDR3 sequences, with almost 97% found just once. What was sequenced was CD4+ T cells from PBMCs. The receptors originated from a human donor with Susac syndrome.

This sequence joins TRBV11-2 and TRBJ2-3; 7 bases fit TRBD2. The length of the CDR3 is 17 residues. Germline values: CDR1 SGHAT, CDR2 FQNNGV. The J segment lost 4 bases and the V segment lost 5 bases, leaving 15 bases of the junction unmatched. CDR3 sequence: CASSNPKASGRADTQYF. The DNA of the CDR3 is TGTGCCAGCAGCAACCCGAAGGCTAGCGGAAGGGCAGATACGCAGTATTTT.

The chain is built from TRBV24-1 and TRBJ2-1, with TRBD2 identical over 7 bases. The V and J ends lost 3 bases and 7 bases, in that order; junction bases with no gene match: 8. The CDR3 is 15 amino acids. The germline V gene encodes CDR1 KGHDR and CDR2 SFDVKD. The DNA of the CDR3 is TGTGCCACCAGTGATGTTTGGCGGGAGTCTAATGAGCAGTTCTTC. Protein product: CATSDVWRESNEQFF.

The rearrangement joins TRBV28 to TRBJ2-3; unclear D gene. The CDR3 spans 16 residues. V lost 1 base, J lost 3 bases, and 14 bases lay in between. The germline gives CDR1 MDHEN, CDR2 SYDVKM. CDR3 in amino acids: CASSLFFMYSTDTQYF. As DNA, the CDR3 is TGTGCCAGCAGTTTATTTTTCATGTACAGTACAGATACGCAGTATTTT.

The sample holds one count of this clonotype. The chain carries TRBV20-1 and TRBJ1-5; D is ambiguous. The CDR3 runs to 13 residues. V shed 6 bases and J shed 5 bases, with 14 bases lying between them. CDR1 is DFQATT and CDR2 is SNEGSKA in the germline V gene (reference sequence). CDR3 protein: CSATLGGDQPQHF. The CDR3 bases are TGCAGTGCGACTCTTGGCGGGGATCAGCCCCAGCATTTT.

V is TRBV29-1 and J is TRBJ2-1, with 13 bases aligning to TRBD2. This CDR3 region has 15 residues. V was clipped by 8 bases and J by 8 bases; unmatched bases: 12. From germline, CDR1 is SQVTM and CDR2 ANQGSEA. The CDR3, as DNA: TGCAGCTATTCCGGGACTAGCGGGATGACGGATGAGCAGTTCTTC. Translation gives CSYSGTSGMTDEQFF.

The rearrangement links TRBV27 to TRBJ2-7; 9 bases align to TRBD1. Germline CDR1 MNHEY, CDR2 SMNVEV (reference sequence). The CDR3 has 15 residues. V shed 2 bases and J 2 bases; nucleotides not matched to a gene: 4. The CDR3 protein is CASSLGQGYPYEQYF. The CDR3, as DNA: TGTGCCAGCAGTTTAGGACAGGGGTACCCCTACGAGCAGTACTTC.

The rearrangement uses TRBV28 and TRBJ2-7, with 9 bases aligning to TRBD1. The ends lost 5 bases at V and 3 bases at J; junction bases unmatched: 8. CDR1 and CDR2 (germline): MDHEN, SYDVKM. CDR3 length equals 15 residues. The CDR3 DNA is TGTGCCAGCAGTCCGGACAGGGGCTATTTCTACGAGCAGTACTTC. Translating it yields CASSPDRGYFYEQYF.

V gene TRBV20-1 combines with J gene TRBJ2-3; D is ambiguous. The CDR3 consists of 14 residues. V lost 6 bases, J lost 2 bases, and 15 bases lay in between. Germline CDR1 is DFQATT and CDR2 is SNEGSKA (reference sequence). The CDR3 DNA reads as TGCAGTGCAGGCTTTGGCGACCCCACAGATACGCAGTATTTT. This translates into CSAGFGDPTDTQYF.

V gene TRBV12-3 or TRBV12-4 combines with J gene TRBJ2-7, with D maybe TRBD1 (5 bases). V was cut by 4 bases and J by 2 bases, with 9 bases left in between. The length of the CDR3 is 13 residues. The CDR3 bases are TGTGCCAGCAGTTCCCGACAGACCTACGAGCAGTACTTC. Translated: CASSSRQTYEQYF.

CDR3 loop: CSVTTGTKTEAFF. CDR3 coding DNA: TGCAGCGTCACGACAGGGACGAAAACTGAAGCTTTCTTT. The chain links TRBV29-1 to TRBJ1-1; 7 bases fit TRBD1. CDR1 and CDR2 (germline): SQVTM, ANQGSEA. The CDR3 is made up of 13 amino acids. With V trimmed by 6 bases and J by 5 bases, 9 bases remained unmatched.

The gene calls are TRBV20-1 and TRBJ1-5, with 9 bases lining up with TRBD1. The CDR3 consists of 13 residues. Per the germline V gene, CDR1 is DFQATT and CDR2 is SNEGSKA (reference sequence). The V and J ends lost 2 bases and 5 bases, in that order; junction bases with no gene match: 1. The CDR3 sequence: CSARRTGDQPQHF. In DNA form, the CDR3 reads TGCAGTGCTAGACGGACAGGGGATCAGCCCCAGCATTTT.

The chain employs TRBV6-5 and TRBJ2-7; D is undetermined. Trimming pared 4 bases from V and 2 bases from J, leaving 12 bases between. Germline loops: CDR1 MNHEY, CDR2 SVGAGI. The CDR3 covers 14 residues. The CDR3 DNA reads as TGTGCCAGCAGTTGGAATGTTGGGCCCTACGAGCAGTACTTC. Its protein is CASSWNVGPYEQYF.

CDR3 coding DNA: TGTGCCAGCAGTCTGCCCGGGACAGGGTATCAGCCCCAGCATTTT. It codes for CASSLPGTGYQPQHF. The chain combines TRBV12-3 or TRBV12-4 with TRBJ1-5; 9 positions match TRBD1. The CDR3 has 15 residues. The V gene end was trimmed by 5 bases and the J gene end by 5 bases; junction bases not matched to a gene: 7.

The V and J genes are TRBV15 and TRBJ2-7; the D is unclear. Germline-derived CDR1 and CDR2 are LNHNV and YYDKDF (reference sequence). V dropped 5 bases and J dropped 5 bases, with 13 bases sitting between them. CDR3 size: 13 residues. CDR3 protein: CATSVGPLDEQYF. The CDR3 bases are TGTGCCACCAGCGTAGGTCCCTTAGACGAGCAGTACTTC.

The chain recombines TRBV3-1 with TRBJ2-3, with 7 bases identical to TRBD2. Germline V gene data show CDR1 as LGHDT and CDR2 as YNNKEL (reference sequence). The CDR3 extends over 14 amino acids. Trimming at V came to 1 base and at J to 3 bases, leaving 1 base not matched to a gene. DNA of the CDR3: TGTGCCAGCAGCCAAGGAGCGGGAACAGATACGCAGTATTTT. It encodes CASSQGAGTDTQYF.

This rearrangement joins TRBV20-1 to TRBJ2-2, with 8 bases matching TRBD2. The V segment lost 6 bases and the J segment 5 bases; nucleotides outside the gene matches: 14. Germline-derived CDR1 and CDR2 are DFQATT and SNEGSKA (reference sequence). This CDR3 spans 16 amino acids. The CDR3 DNA is TGCAGTGCGGAACTAGCGGTTACCGGGAAAACCGGGGAGCTGTTTTTT. Translating it yields CSAELAVTGKTGELFF.

J is TRBJ2-5 and V is TRBV5-6; D gene ambiguous. Trimming cost V 3 bases and J 2 bases, with 8 bases left between them. CDR1 and CDR2 from the germline V gene are SGHDT and YYEEEE. The CDR3 consists of 13 residues. The chain's CDR3 is CASSYDGQETQYF. For the CDR3, the DNA is TGTGCCAGCAGCTACGACGGGCAAGAGACCCAGTACTTC.

The chain uses TRBV20-1 and TRBJ2-3; 11 nucleotides line up with TRBD2. The CDR3 has 14 residues. With V trimmed by 5 bases and J by 3 bases, 4 bases remained unmatched. The germline CDR1 and CDR2 sequences are DFQATT and SNEGSKA (reference sequence). CDR3 bases: TGCAGTGCTTCACTAGCGGGAGCGACAGATACGCAGTATTTT. Its translation is CSASLAGATDTQYF.

This chain uses TRBV7-3 with TRBJ1-2, with 11 bases aligning to TRBD1. The germline V gene encodes CDR1 SGHTA and CDR2 FQGTGA. This CDR3 region has 15 residues. V lost 2 bases to trimming and J lost 4 bases; unmatched junction nucleotides: 3. The CDR3 here is CASSLQGTGGYGYTF. For the CDR3, the DNA is TGTGCCAGCAGCTTACAGGGGACAGGGGGCTATGGCTACACCTTC.

The rearrangement links TRBV7-9 to TRBJ2-1; 8 positions match TRBD2. Germline V CDR1 and CDR2: SEHNR, FQNEAQ (reference sequence). This CDR3 has 16 residues. V gave up 4 bases and J gave up 9 bases; unmatched junction bases: 14. CDR3: CASSSGGGTRDIEQFF. The CDR3 coding sequence is TGTGCCAGCAGCTCCGGGGGTGGGACTAGGGATATTGAGCAGTTCTTC. Using reference TRBV7-9 and TRBJ2-1 for the parts outside the CDR3, the full variable domain is DTGVSQNPRHKITKRGQNVTFRCDPISEHNRLYWYRQTLGQGPEFLTYFQNEAQLEKSRLLSDRFSAERPKGSFSTLEIQRTEQGDSAMYLCASSSGGGTRDIEQFFGPGTRLTVL.

The chain carries TRBV20-1 and TRBJ2-1, with TRBD2 identical over 7 bases. Losses at the gene ends were 7 bases for V and 4 bases for J; bases not matched to a gene: 13. Germline CDR1 is DFQATT and CDR2 is SNEGSKA (reference sequence). This CDR3 has 15 amino acids. CDR3 sequence: CSVRSEASGYNEQFF. The CDR3 bases are TGCAGTGTCAGGAGTGAGGCTAGCGGATACAATGAGCAGTTCTTC.

The V gene is TRBV30, the J gene TRBJ2-7, with a weak D call TRBD2 (6 bases). The germline gives CDR1 GTSNPN, CDR2 SVGIG (reference sequence). The CDR3 loop spans 14 amino acids. The germline V and J ends were trimmed by 8 bases and 2 bases, with 19 bases remaining between them. The CDR3 region has the DNA TGTGCCCGGCAACGGGGAGGAGGAACCTACGAGCAGTACTTC. Protein: CARQRGGGTYEQYF.

This clonotype was detected ten times or more. V and J are TRBV7-2 and TRBJ2-3; no clear D. The CDR3 loop spans 11 amino acids. V gave up 5 bases and J gave up 2 bases, with 2 bases separating them. Germline V gene lookup returns CDR1 SGHTA and CDR2 FQGNSA. The CDR3 protein is CASSHTDTQYF. CDR3 coding DNA: TGTGCCAGCAGCCACACAGATACGCAGTATTTT.

This clonotype has just one count. This chain links TRBV30 with TRBJ1-1; D is uncertain. Trimming took off 7 bases at V and 0 bases at J, with 9 bases between the two ends. The CDR3 is made up of 12 amino acids. Germline lookup yields CDR1 GTSNPN and CDR2 SVGIG (reference sequence). The CDR3 region has the DNA TGTGCCTACGGAGAACTGAACACTGAAGCTTTCTTT. This translates into CAYGELNTEAFF.

This clonotype was recorded once. The J gene is TRBJ1-2, the V gene TRBV28; D remains ambiguous. From germline, CDR1 is MDHEN and CDR2 SYDVKM. V lost 5 bases and J lost 4, with 8 bases in between. This CDR3 region has 12 residues. The CDR3 is CASSLNLYGYTF. DNA for the CDR3: TGTGCCAGCAGTCTCAATCTCTATGGCTACACCTTC.

The rearrangement uses TRBV7-9 and TRBJ2-1; TRBD2 agrees at 8 bases. The CDR3 is 14 residues long. Per germline, CDR1 SEHNR and CDR2 FQNEAQ (reference sequence). V gave up 2 bases and J gave up 7 bases; unmatched junction bases: 4. Written as DNA, the CDR3 is TGTGCCAGCAGCTTATTCCGGGAGGGGAATGAGCAGTTCTTC. It specifies CASSLFREGNEQFF. Full variable domain (outside the CDR3, taken from reference TRBV7-9 and TRBJ2-1): DTGVSQNPRHKITKRGQNVTFRCDPISEHNRLYWYRQTLGQGPEFLTYFQNEAQLEKSRLLSDRFSAERPKGSFSTLEIQRTEQGDSAMYLCASSLFREGNEQFFGPGTRLTVL.

This chain uses TRBV2 with TRBJ2-7, with D hard to call. The V gene lost 8 bases and the J gene lost 4 bases, with 12 bases spanning the gap. Germline V gene data show CDR1 as SNHLY and CDR2 as FYNNEI. The CDR3 extends over 12 amino acids. Here the CDR3 reads CASGEGYYEQYF. The CDR3 DNA follows: TGTGCCAGCGGAGAAGGGTATTACGAGCAGTACTTC.